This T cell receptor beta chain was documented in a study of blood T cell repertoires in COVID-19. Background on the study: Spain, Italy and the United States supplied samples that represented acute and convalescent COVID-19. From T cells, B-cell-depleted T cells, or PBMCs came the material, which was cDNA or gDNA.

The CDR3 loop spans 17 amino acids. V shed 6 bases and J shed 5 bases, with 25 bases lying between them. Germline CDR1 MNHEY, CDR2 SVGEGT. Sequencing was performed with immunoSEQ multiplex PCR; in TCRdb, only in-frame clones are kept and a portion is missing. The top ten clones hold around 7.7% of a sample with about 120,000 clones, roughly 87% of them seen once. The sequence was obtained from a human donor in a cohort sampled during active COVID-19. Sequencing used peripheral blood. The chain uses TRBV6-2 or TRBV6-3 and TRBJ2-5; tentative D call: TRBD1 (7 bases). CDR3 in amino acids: CASSPGRRGRGSETQYF. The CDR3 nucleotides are TGTGCCAGCAGCCCTGGGCGGAGGGGGCGCGGTTCGGAGACCCAGTACTTC.